Described below is a single TCR beta chain sequence and its context. Its antigen is not known. The study ran its PCR with 60 Vbeta and 13 Jbeta primers. Authors' processing steps: Counted up in a later analysis, unique TCR beta chains came to approximately 83 million, with 9.5 million to 13 million shared. TCRdb's table, derived via immunoSEQ multiplex PCR, lists solely in-frame clones and lacks some. V, J and clone size reflect that table, while D and trimming were determined from the DNA. Its table records 38,000 or so clones. The record originates from a study of cytomegalovirus exposure and HLA in healthy donors. The CDR3 is made up of 16 amino acids. The V gene end was trimmed by 4 bases and the J gene end by 5 bases; junction bases not matched to a gene: 11. Germline V CDR1 and CDR2: SGDLS, YYNGEE. Whole-study findings and limits: Likely technical artifact: a cluster of highly shared sequence variants. Immune exposure data for these donors was limited to CMV serostatus.

The sequence derives from a middle-aged man in good health and CMV-seropositive. The rearrangement links TRBV9 to TRBJ2-3; 9 bases fit TRBD1. What was sequenced was PBMCs. CDR3 in DNA: TGTGCCAGCAGCCCCCGATCGGGACAGGGTCGAGATACGCAGTATTTT. Translated: CASSPRSGQGRDTQYF. Together with reference TRBV9 and TRBJ2-3, the CDR3 gives the full variable domain: DSGVTQTPKHLITATGQRVTLRCSPRSGDLSVYWYQQSLDQGLQFLIQYYNGEERAKGNILERFSAQQFPDLHSELNLSSLELGDSALYFCASSPRSGQGRDTQYFGPGTRLTVL.